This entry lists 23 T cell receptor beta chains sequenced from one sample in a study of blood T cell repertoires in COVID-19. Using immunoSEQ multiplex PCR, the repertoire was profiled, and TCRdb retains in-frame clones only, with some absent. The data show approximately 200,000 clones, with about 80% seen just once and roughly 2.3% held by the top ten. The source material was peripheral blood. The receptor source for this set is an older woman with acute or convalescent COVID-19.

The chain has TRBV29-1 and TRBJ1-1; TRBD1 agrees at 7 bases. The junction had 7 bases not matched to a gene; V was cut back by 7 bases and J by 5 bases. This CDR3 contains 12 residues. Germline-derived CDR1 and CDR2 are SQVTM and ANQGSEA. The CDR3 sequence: CSAEGGRTEAFF. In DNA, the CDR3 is TGCAGCGCGGAAGGGGGCCGGACTGAAGCTTTCTTT.

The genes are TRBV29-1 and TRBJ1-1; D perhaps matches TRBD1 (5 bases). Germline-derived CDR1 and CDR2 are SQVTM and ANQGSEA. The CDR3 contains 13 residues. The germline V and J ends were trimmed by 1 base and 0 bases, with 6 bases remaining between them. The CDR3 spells CSVEVGVNTEAFF. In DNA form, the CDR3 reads TGCAGCGTTGAAGTAGGGGTGAACACTGAAGCTTTCTTT.

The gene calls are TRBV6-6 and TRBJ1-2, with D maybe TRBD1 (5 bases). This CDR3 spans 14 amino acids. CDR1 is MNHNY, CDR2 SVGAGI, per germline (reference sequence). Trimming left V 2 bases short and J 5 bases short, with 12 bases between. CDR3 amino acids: CASSYPVGGYGYTF. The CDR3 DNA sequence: TGTGCCAGCAGTTACCCTGTGGGGGGTTATGGCTACACCTTC.

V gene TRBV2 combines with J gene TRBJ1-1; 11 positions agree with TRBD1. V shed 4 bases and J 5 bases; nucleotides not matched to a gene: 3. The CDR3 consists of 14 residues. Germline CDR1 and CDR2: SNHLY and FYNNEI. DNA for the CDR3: TGTGCCAGCAGTGTTGGGACAGGGGGTACTGAAGCTTTCTTT. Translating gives CASSVGTGGTEAFF.

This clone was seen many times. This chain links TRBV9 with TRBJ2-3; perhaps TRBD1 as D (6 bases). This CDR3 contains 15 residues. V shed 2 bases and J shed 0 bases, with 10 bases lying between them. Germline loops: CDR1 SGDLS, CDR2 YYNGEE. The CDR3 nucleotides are TGTGCCAGCAGCGTTCTGGACAGAAGCACAGATACGCAGTATTTT. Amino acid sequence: CASSVLDRSTDTQYF.

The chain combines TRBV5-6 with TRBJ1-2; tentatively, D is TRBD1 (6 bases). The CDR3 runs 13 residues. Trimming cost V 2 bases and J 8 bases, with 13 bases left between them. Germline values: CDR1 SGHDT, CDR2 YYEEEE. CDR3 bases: TGTGCCAGCAGCTTTCGGGGGGGCTCGGGCTACACCTTC. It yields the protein CASSFRGGSGYTF.

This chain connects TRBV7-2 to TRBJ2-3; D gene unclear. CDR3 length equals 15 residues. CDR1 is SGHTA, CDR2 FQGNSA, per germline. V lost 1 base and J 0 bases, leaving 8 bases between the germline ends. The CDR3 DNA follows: TGTGCCAGCAGCTTAGTACTGTTTAGCACAGATACGCAGTATTTT. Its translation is CASSLVLFSTDTQYF.

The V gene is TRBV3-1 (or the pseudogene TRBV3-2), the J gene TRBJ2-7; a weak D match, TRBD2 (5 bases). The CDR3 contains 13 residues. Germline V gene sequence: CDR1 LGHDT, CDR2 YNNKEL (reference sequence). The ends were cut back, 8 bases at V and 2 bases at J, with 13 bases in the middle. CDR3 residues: CASGYSGTYEQYF. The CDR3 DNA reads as TGTGCCAGCGGTTATTCGGGGACCTACGAGCAGTACTTC.

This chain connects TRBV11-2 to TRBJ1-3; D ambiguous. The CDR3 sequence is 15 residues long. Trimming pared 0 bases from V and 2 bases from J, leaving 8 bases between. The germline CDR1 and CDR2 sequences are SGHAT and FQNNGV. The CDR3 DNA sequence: TGTGCCAGCAGCTTAGATCGGGGTACTGGAAACACCATATATTTT. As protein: CASSLDRGTGNTIYF.

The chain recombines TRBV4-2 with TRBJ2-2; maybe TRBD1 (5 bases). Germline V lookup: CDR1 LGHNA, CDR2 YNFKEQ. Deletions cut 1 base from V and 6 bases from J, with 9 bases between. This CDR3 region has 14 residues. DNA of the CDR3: TGTGCCAGCAGCCAAGGTGGGGCGTCCGGGGAGCTGTTTTTT. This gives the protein CASSQGGASGELFF.

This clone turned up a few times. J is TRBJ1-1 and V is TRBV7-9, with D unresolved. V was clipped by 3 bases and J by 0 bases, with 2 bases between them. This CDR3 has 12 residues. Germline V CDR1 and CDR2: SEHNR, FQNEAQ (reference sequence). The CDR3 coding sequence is TGTGCCAGCAGCTTCTTGAACACTGAAGCTTTCTTT. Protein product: CASSFLNTEAFF.

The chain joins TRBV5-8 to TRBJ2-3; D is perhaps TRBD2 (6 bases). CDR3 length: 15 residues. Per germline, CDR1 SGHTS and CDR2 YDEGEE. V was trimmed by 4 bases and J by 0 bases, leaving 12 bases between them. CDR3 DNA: TGTGCCAGCAGCCCGGGGGACCGGAGCACAGATACGCAGTATTTT. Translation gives CASSPGDRSTDTQYF.

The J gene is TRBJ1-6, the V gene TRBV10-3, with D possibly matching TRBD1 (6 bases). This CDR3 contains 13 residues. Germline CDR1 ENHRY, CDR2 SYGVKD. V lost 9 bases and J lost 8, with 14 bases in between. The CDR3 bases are TGTGCCATGGCCGGAGAGGGGGATTCACCCCTCCACTTT. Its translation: CAMAGEGDSPLHF.

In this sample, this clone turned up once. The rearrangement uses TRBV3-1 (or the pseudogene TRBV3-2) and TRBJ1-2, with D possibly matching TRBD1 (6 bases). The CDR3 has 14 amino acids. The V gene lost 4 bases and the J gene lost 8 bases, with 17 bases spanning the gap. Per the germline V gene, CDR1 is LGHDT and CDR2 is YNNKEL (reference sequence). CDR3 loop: CASSPHTGTGGYTF. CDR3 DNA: TGTGCCAGCAGCCCACACACAGGGACGGGGGGCTACACCTTC.

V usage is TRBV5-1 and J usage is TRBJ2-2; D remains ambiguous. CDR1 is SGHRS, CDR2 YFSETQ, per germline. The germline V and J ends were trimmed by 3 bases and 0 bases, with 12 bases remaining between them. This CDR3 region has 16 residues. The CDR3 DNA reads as TGCGCCAGCAGCTCAGGCCCCTCCACGAACACCGGGGAGCTGTTTTTT. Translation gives CASSSGPSTNTGELFF.

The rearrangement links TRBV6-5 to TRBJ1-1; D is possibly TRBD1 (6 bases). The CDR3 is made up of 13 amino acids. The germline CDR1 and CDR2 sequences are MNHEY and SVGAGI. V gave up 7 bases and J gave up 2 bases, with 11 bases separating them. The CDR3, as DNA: TGTGCCAGCACGAGCAGGGGAAACACTGAAGCTTTCTTT. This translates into CASTSRGNTEAFF.

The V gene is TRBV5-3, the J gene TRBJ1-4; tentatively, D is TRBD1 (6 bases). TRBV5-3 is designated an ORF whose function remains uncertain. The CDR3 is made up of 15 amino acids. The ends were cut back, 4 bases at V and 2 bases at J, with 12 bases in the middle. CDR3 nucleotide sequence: TGTGCCAGAAGCCGCAGGGGCCAGACTAATGAAAAACTGTTTTTT. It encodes CARSRRGQTNEKLFF.

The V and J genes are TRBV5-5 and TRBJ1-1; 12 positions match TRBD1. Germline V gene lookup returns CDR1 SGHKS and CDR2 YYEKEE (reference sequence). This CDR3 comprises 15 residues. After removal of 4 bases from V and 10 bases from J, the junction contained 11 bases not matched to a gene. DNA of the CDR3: TGTGCCAGCAGCCCGGTGGGACAGGGGGCGGTGGGAGCTTTCTTT. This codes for CASSPVGQGAVGAFF.

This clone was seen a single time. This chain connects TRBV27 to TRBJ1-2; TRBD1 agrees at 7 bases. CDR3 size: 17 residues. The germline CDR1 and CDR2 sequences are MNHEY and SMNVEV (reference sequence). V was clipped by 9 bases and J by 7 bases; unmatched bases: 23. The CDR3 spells CASTTDQGVGLVRGYTF. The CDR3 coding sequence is TGTGCCAGTACGACGGACCAGGGGGTAGGATTGGTTCGTGGCTACACCTTC.

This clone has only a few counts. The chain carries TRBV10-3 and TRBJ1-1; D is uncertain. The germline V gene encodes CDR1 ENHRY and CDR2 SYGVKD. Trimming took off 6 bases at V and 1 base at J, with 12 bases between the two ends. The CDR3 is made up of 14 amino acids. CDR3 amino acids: CAIRSLTTNTEAFF. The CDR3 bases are TGTGCCATCAGAAGTCTCACAACGAACACTGAAGCTTTCTTT.

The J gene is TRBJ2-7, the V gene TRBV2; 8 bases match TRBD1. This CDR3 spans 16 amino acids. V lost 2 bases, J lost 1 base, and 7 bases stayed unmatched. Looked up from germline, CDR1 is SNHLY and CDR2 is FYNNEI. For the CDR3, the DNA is TGTGCCAGCAGTGAATTTGGGACAGGACTTTCCTACGAGCAGTACTTC. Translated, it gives CASSEFGTGLSYEQYF.

As DNA, the CDR3 is TGTGCCAGCAGTGCTTCCGGGTCTCTTACTTACTATGGCTACACCTTC. It yields the protein CASSASGSLTYYGYTF. The genes are TRBV2 and TRBJ1-2, with D unclear. Trimming stripped 4 bases from V and 3 bases from J, with 18 bases between. CDR1 and CDR2 from the germline V gene are SNHLY and FYNNEI. The length of the CDR3 is 16 residues.

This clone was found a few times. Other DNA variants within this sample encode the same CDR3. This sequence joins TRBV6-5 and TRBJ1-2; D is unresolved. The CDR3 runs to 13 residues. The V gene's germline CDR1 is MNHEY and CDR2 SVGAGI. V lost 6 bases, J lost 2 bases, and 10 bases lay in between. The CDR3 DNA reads TGTGCCAGCAGAAGCACGGGGAACTATGGCTACACCTTC. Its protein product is CASRSTGNYGYTF.